Shown below are 11 T cell receptor beta chains from a single sample sequenced in a study of human T cells and chemical hapten exposure. The time point: patch test 3, about 24 weeks after DPC sensitization. The treatment denotes: therapeutic diphenylcyclopropenone sensitization with weekly scalp DPC. TCRdb used MiXCR to reprocess the RACE reads, holding one entry per CDR3 protein. Of some 64,000 distinct CDR3 sequences in the sample, approximately 11% were seen once. The specimen was whole blood, collected in connection with sensitization to the hapten diphenylcyclopropenone (DPC). The receptors stem from a woman in her twenties or thirties with alopecia areata. Some clones in this sample may be carry-over from other donors' samples.

This clonotype occurred a few times. The V gene is TRBV28, the J gene TRBJ2-3; 13 positions agree with TRBD2. The CDR3 consists of 18 residues. V lost 6 bases to trimming and J lost 2 bases; unmatched junction nucleotides: 11. Germline assignment: CDR1 MDHEN and CDR2 SYDVKM. The CDR3 DNA sequence: TGTGCCAGCAGCTCCCCCCGACTAGCGGGGGGACCCACAGATACGCAGTATTTT. Translating it yields CASSSPRLAGGPTDTQYF.

This clonotype appeared many times. The J gene is TRBJ2-3, the V gene TRBV11-2, with 12 bases matching TRBD2. In germline, CDR1 is SGHAT, CDR2 FQNNGV. V shed 1 base and J 7 bases; nucleotides not matched to a gene: 12. This CDR3 spans 18 amino acids. CDR3 DNA sequence: TGTGCCAGCAGCTTAGGAAATCTAGCGGGGGGGTCACTCAATACGCAGTATTTT. Protein: CASSLGNLAGGSLNTQYF.

The chain employs TRBV6-6 and TRBJ1-1; tentative D call: TRBD1 (6 bases). The V end lost 0 bases, the J end lost 10 bases, and 18 bases lay between the germline ends. This CDR3 region has 15 residues. CDR1 and CDR2 (germline): MNHNY, SVGAGI (reference sequence). CDR3 protein: CASSYSQRGGLGAFF. CDR3 coding DNA: TGTGCCAGCAGTTACTCCCAGCGGGGGGGCCTGGGAGCTTTCTTT.

The CDR3 DNA reads as TGCAGCGTTGATTTCGGCAGCAATCAGCCCCAGCATTTT. Translating gives CSVDFGSNQPQHF. This chain connects TRBV29-1 to TRBJ1-5; D ambiguous. The V end lost 3 bases, the J end lost 1 base, and 7 bases lay between the germline ends. Germline loops: CDR1 SQVTM, CDR2 ANQGSEA. The CDR3 is made up of 13 amino acids.

The chain carries TRBV18 and TRBJ1-1, with D uncertain. The CDR3 has 12 amino acids. CDR1 and CDR2 (germline): KGHSH, LQKENI. V shed 3 bases and J shed 6 bases, with 8 bases lying between them. The CDR3, as DNA: TGTGCCAGCTCACCGCGTATGTCTGAAGCTTTCTTT. As protein: CASSPRMSEAFF.

J is TRBJ1-1 and V is TRBV7-2; D unclear. Trimming cost V 3 bases and J 5 bases, with 7 bases left between them. Germline V gene sequence: CDR1 SGHTA, CDR2 FQGNSA. This CDR3 has 12 residues. The CDR3 coding sequence is TGTGCCAGCAGCTTCGCGGGGACTGAAGCTTTCTTT. Its translation is CASSFAGTEAFF.

The rearrangement uses TRBV27 and TRBJ1-5; the match to TRBD1 covers 9 bases. CDR1 and CDR2 (germline): MNHEY, SMNVEV (reference sequence). V lost 5 bases and J lost 6; bases outside the gene matches: 11. The CDR3 consists of 16 residues. In nucleotides, the CDR3 is TGTGCCAGCAGTCCCACCCGGGACAGGGTGGGTCAGCCCCAGCATTTT. Translation: CASSPTRDRVGQPQHF.

This clonotype was detected only a few times. J is TRBJ1-4 and V is TRBV29-1; 10 bases fit TRBD1. V trimming: 5 bases; J trimming: 5 bases; junction bases outside the gene matches: 2. The CDR3 has 13 amino acids. Germline-derived CDR1 and CDR2 are SQVTM and ANQGSEA. The CDR3, as DNA: TGCAGCGTTCTGGGACAGGGGAATGAAAAACTGTTTTTT. This sequence encodes CSVLGQGNEKLFF.

At least ten counts were recorded for this clonotype. CDR3 in amino acids: CSVERQGNTGELFF. The CDR3 DNA follows: TGCAGCGTTGAGCGACAGGGGAACACCGGGGAGCTGTTTTTT. The chain couples TRBV29-1 to TRBJ2-2, with 7 bases fitting TRBD1. Germline lookup yields CDR1 SQVTM and CDR2 ANQGSEA. This CDR3 is 14 amino acids long. The V gene end was trimmed by 3 bases and the J gene end by 1 base; junction bases not matched to a gene: 2.

The table lists this clonotype with a few counts. The rearrangement links TRBV6-6 to TRBJ2-2; D gene ambiguous. Germline loops: CDR1 MNHNY, CDR2 SVGAGI (reference sequence). Trimming left V 2 bases short and J 2 bases short, with 3 bases between. The CDR3 spans 13 residues. The CDR3 coding sequence is TGTGCCAGCAGTTACACCAACACCGGGGAGCTGTTTTTT. Translating it yields CASSYTNTGELFF.

This clonotype was seen many times. The chain uses TRBV7-8 and TRBJ2-3; the match to TRBD1 covers 11 bases. The CDR3 extends over 16 amino acids. CDR1 and CDR2 (germline): SGHVS, FQNEAQ. The trim removed 4 bases at V and 6 bases at J, leaving 9 bases unmatched. CDR3 in amino acids: CASSSLGDRGRDTQYF. The CDR3, as DNA: TGTGCCAGCAGCTCCCTAGGGGACAGGGGGAGGGATACGCAGTATTTT.